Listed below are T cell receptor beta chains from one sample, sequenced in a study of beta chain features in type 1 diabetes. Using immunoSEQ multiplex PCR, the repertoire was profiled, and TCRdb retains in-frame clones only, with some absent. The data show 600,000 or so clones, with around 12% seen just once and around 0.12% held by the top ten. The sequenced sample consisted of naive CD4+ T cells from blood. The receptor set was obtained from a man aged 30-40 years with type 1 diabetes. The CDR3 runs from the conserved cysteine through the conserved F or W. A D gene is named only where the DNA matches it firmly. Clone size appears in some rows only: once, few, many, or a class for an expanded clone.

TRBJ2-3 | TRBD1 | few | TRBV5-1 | CASSFGTGGADTQYF | TGCGCCAGCAGCTTCGGGACAGGGGGAGCAGATACGCAGTATTTT
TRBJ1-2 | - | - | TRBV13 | CASSLGGSLGGYTF | TGTGCCAGCAGCTTAGGGGGTTCTCTTGGAGGCTACACCTTC
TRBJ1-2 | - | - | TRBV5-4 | CASSLGGLRNGYTF | TGTGCCAGCAGCTTGGGCGGGTTAAGAAATGGCTACACCTTC
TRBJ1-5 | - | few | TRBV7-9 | CASSLGQQPQHF | TGTGCCAGCAGCTTAGGACAGCAGCCCCAGCATTTT
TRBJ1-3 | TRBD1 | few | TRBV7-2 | CASSPQGGGNTIYF | TGTGCCAGCAGCCCACAGGGGGGTGGAAACACCATATATTTT
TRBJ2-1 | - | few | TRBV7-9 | CASSWGAEDYNEQFF | TGTGCCAGCAGCTGGGGGGCAGAGGACTACAATGAGCAGTTCTTC
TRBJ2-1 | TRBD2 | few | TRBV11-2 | CASSLLTGRNNEQFF | TGTGCCAGCAGCTTGCTGACCGGGAGGAACAATGAGCAGTTCTTC
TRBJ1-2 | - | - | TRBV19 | CAGGPEPSF | TGTGCCGGCGGGCCGGAGCCCTCCTTC
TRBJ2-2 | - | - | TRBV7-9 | CASSLAQGPMNTGELFF | TGTGCCAGCAGCTTAGCTCAGGGACCGATGAACACCGGGGAGCTGTTTTTT
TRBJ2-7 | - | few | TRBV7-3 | CASSLDQGYEQYF | TGTGCCAGCAGCCTAGATCAGGGCTACGAGCAGTACTTC
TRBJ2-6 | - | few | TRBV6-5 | CATGRASGANVLTF | TGTGCCACCGGACGGGCCTCTGGGGCCAACGTCCTGACTTTC
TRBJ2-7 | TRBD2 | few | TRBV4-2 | CASMGGVFVYEQYF | TGTGCCAGCATGGGAGGGGTTTTTGTGTACGAGCAGTACTTC
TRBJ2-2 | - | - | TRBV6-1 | CASTSGRNTGELFF | TGTGCCAGCACCTCCGGGCGGAACACCGGGGAGCTGTTTTTT
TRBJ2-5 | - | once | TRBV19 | CASKGGPLETQYF | TGTGCCAGTAAGGGTGGGCCGCTGGAGACCCAGTACTTC
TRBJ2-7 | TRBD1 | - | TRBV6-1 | CASRWDSGTYEQYF | TGTGCCAGCAGATGGGACAGTGGTACCTACGAGCAGTACTTC
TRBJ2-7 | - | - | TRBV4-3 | CASSQDIQRPYEQYF | TGCGCCAGCAGCCAAGATATCCAGAGACCCTACGAGCAGTACTTC
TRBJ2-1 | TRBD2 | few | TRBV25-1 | CASTLAGPYNEQFF | TGTGCCAGCACCCTAGCGGGGCCCTACAATGAGCAGTTCTTC
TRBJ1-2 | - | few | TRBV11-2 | CASSTPRGDYGYTF | TGTGCCAGCAGCACCCCGCGGGGCGACTATGGCTACACCTTC
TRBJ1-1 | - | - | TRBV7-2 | CASSRGLANTEAFF | TGTGCCAGCAGCCGGGGGCTGGCGAACACTGAAGCTTTCTTT
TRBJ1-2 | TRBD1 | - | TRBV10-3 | CAIRPGQHYGYTF | TGTGCCATCAGACCGGGACAGCACTATGGCTACACCTTC
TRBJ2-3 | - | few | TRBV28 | CASSLDSTDTQYF | TGTGCCAGCAGTCTCGACAGCACAGATACGCAGTATTTT
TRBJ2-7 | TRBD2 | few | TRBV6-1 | CASSELYRGGEQYF | TGTGCCAGCAGTGAACTATACCGGGGGGGCGAGCAGTACTTC
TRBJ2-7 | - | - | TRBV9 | CASSPPGTQTYEQYF | TGTGCCAGCAGCCCCCCAGGGACCCAAACCTACGAGCAGTACTTC
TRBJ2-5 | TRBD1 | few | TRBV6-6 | CASSLTLQGKQETQYF | TGTGCCAGCAGTCTGACATTACAGGGGAAGCAAGAGACCCAGTACTTC
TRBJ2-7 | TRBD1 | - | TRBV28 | CASRRTGGPPGEQYF | TGTGCCAGCAGGCGGACAGGGGGTCCTCCGGGCGAGCAGTACTTC
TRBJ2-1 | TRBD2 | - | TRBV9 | CASSAGLADYNEQFF | TGTGCCAGCAGCGCGGGACTAGCGGACTACAATGAGCAGTTCTTC
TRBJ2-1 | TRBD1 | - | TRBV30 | CAWSAGGTGGSFHEQFF | TGTGCCTGGAGTGCGGGTGGGACAGGGGGCTCATTCCATGAGCAGTTCTTC
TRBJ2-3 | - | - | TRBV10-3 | CAISESSHTDTQYF | TGTGCCATCAGTGAGTCGAGTCACACAGATACGCAGTATTTT